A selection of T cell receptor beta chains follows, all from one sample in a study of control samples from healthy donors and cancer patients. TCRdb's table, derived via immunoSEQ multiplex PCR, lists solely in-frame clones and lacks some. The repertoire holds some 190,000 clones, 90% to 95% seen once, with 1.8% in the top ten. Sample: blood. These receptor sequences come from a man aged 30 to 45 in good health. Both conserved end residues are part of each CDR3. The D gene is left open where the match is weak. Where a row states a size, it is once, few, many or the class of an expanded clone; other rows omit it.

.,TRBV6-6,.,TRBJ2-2,TGTGCCAGCAGTTTTCGGGGTACCGGGGAGCTGTTTTTT,CASSFRGTGELFF
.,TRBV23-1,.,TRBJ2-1,TGCGCCAGCAGTCAATCGGCCGGAGAGCAGTTCTTC,CASSQSAGEQFF
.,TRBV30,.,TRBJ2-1,TGTGCCTGGAGTGATTCGAGCAATGAGCAGTTCTTC,CAWSDSSNEQFF
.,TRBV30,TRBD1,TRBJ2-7,TGTGCCTGGAGTCGAACAGGGGGGAGTTACGAGCAGTACTTC,CAWSRTGGSYEQYF
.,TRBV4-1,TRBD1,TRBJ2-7,TGCGCCAGCAGCCAAGAAAGGACAGGGAGTTACCCCGAGCAGTACTTC,CASSQERTGSYPEQYF
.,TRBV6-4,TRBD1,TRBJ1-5,TGTGCCAGCATTCGGGACAGCGATAGCAATCAGCCCCAGCATTTT,CASIRDSDSNQPQHF
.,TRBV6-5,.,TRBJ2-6,TGTGCCAGCGGGTTCGGCCCCTCTGGGGCCAACGTCCTGACTTTC,CASGFGPSGANVLTF
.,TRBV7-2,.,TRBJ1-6,TGTGCCAGCAGCCACCAAACAGGGATCCAAAATTCACCCCTCCACTTT,CASSHQTGIQNSPLHF
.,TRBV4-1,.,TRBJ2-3,TGCGCCAGCAGCCAAGACGCAGGGATTGATACGCAGTATTTT,CASSQDAGIDTQYF
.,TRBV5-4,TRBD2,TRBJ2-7,TGTGCCAGCAGCTTGGCGGGCCCTAGCGGGCCCTCCTACGAGCAGTACTTC,CASSLAGPSGPSYEQYF
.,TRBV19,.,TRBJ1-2,TGTGCCAGTAGTATAGACAGGGGTAACTATGGCTACACCTTC,CASSIDRGNYGYTF
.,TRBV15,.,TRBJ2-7,TGTGCCACCAGCTACCGCAGAGACTCCTACGAGCAGTACTTC,CATSYRRDSYEQYF
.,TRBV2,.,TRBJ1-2,TGTGCCAGCAGTTCGGGAGGTAACTATGGCTACACCTTC,CASSSGGNYGYTF
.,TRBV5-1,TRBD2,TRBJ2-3,TGCGCCAGCAGCACAGGGACTAGCGGGGGGGCAGATACGCAGTATTTT,CASSTGTSGGADTQYF
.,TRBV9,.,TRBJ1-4,TGTGCCAGCAGCGCATCTAGACAGTACTCCGTACTGGAAAAACTGTTTTTT,CASSASRQYSVLEKLFF
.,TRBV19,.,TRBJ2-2,TGTGCCAGTAGTATGGGTTGGGCCGGGGAGCTGTTTTTT,CASSMGWAGELFF
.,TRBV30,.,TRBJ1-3,TGTGCCTGGATTTCTAGAAGCAACTCTGGAAACACCATATATTTT,CAWISRSNSGNTIYF
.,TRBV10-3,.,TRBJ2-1,TGTGCCATCAGTGATAGGGCCAGCCCCGTTAATGAGCAGTTCTTC,CAISDRASPVNEQFF
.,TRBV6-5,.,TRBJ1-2,TGTGCCAGCAGATACGGCAGGGGCGGCTACACCTTC,CASRYGRGGYTF
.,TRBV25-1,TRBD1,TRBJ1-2,TGTGCCAGCAGTCCGGACAGGTTCTATGGCTACACCTTC,CASSPDRFYGYTF
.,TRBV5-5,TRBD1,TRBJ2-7,TGTGCCAGCAGCCGCCGGGACAGCCGCGAGCAGTACTTC,CASSRRDSREQYF
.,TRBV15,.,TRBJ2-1,TGTGCCACCAGCAGAGACTCGGGGTCCTACAATGAGCAGTTCTTC,CATSRDSGSYNEQFF
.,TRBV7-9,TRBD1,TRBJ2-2,TGTGCCAGCAGCAGCACGGACAGGGGGCGGGGTGAGACCGGGGAGCTGTTTTTT,CASSSTDRGRGETGELFF
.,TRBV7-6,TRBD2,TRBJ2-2,TGTGCCAGCAGCTTAGCGGCAGCTAGCGGGGGACTGAACACCGGGGAGCTGTTTTTT,CASSLAAASGGLNTGELFF
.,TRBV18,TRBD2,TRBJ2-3,TGTGCCAGCTCACCAAGGACTAGCGGGGTTTCCACAGATACGCAGTATTTT,CASSPRTSGVSTDTQYF
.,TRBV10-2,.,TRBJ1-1,TGCGCCAGCAGTGTACCCAGCGCCTCGAACACTGAAGCTTTCTTT,CASSVPSASNTEAFF
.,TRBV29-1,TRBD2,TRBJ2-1,TGCAGCGTTGAAGTGCCGGGGGGGTACAATGAGCAGTTCTTC,CSVEVPGGYNEQFF
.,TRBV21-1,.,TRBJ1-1,TGTGCCAGCAGCCTTCGCATAGGCGACACTGAAGCTTTCTTT,CASSLRIGDTEAFF
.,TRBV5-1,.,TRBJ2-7,TGCGCCAGCAGATCCGGGACAACCTCCTACGAGCAGTACTTC,CASRSGTTSYEQYF
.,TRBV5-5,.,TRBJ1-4,TGTGCCAGCAGCCCCATCGACAGCCTTGCCCAGGAAAAACTGTTTTTT,CASSPIDSLAQEKLFF
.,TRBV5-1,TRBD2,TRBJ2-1,TGCGCCAGCAGCTTGGGGTCTAGCGGGGGGTCTTTTAGCTCCTACAATGAGCAGTTCTTC,CASSLGSSGGSFSSYNEQFF
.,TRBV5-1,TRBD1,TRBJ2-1,TGCGCCAGCAGCTTGGTTGTGACAGGGGAGAATGAGCAGTTCTTC,CASSLVVTGENEQFF
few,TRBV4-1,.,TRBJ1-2,TGCGCCAGCAGCCAAGGGGAGAGGACAGCTAACTATGGCTACACCTTC,CASSQGERTANYGYTF
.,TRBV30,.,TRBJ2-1,TGTGCCTGGGCGGCCTCAAACAATGAGCAGTTCTTC,CAWAASNNEQFF
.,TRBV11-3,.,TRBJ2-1,TGTGCCAGCAGCTTAGGTACAGGGTATTTGGATGAGCAGTTCTTC,CASSLGTGYLDEQFF
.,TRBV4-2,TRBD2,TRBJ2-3,TGTGCCAGCAGCCAAGATCTCCGGGGGGGTAGGGATACGCAGTATTTT,CASSQDLRGGRDTQYF
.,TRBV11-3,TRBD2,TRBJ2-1,TGTGCCAGCAGCTTAGGGGTAAGGGCGGGACTAGATGACAATGAGCAGTTCTTC,CASSLGVRAGLDDNEQFF
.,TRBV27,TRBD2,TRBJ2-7,TGTGCCAGCAGTTTATATAGCGGGGGGAACTCCTACGAGCAGTACTTC,CASSLYSGGNSYEQYF
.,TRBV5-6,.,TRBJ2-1,TGTGCCAGCAGCTCCGGGCTAGGAGGCTACAATGAGCAGTTCTTC,CASSSGLGGYNEQFF
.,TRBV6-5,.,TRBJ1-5,TGTGCCAGCAGTAGTCGGGGGCTCAGCAATCAGCCCCAGCATTTT,CASSSRGLSNQPQHF
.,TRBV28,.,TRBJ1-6,TGTGCCAGCAGTTTAGGAGGGGGAGGAAATTCACCCCTCCACTTT,CASSLGGGGNSPLHF
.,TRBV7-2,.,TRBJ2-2,TGTGCCAGCAGCACCTCCCTGGGGGGCGGGAAGGGGCGCACCGGGGAGCTGTTTTTT,CASSTSLGGGKGRTGELFF
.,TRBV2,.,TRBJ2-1,TGTGCCAGCAGGCCCGACCCTCTCGGTGAGCAGTTCTTC,CASRPDPLGEQFF
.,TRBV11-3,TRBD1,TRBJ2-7,TGTGCCAGCAGCACCGGACAGGGGAACTACGAGCAGTACTTC,CASSTGQGNYEQYF
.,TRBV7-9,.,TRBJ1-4,TGTGCCACCGACAGAACTAATGAAAAACTGTTTTTT,CATDRTNEKLFF
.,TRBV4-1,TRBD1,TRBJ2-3,TGCGCCAGCAGCCACTCGGGACAGTCAAAACCAGATACGCAGTATTTT,CASSHSGQSKPDTQYF
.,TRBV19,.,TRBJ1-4,TGTGCCAGTAGACCATCTTGGGGGACTAATGAAAAACTGTTTTTT,CASRPSWGTNEKLFF
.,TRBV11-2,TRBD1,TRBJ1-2,TGTGCCAGCAGCCGAGACAGGGGGCGAGGCTACACCTTC,CASSRDRGRGYTF
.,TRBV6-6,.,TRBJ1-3,TGTGCCAGTGTGGGGTATTCAGCCTCTGGAAACACCATATATTTT,CASVGYSASGNTIYF